The clone carrying this T cell receptor beta chain was seen at least ten times. The data were taken from a study of kidney transplant recipient with SARS-CoV-2 infection. The CDR3 covers 17 residues. V lost 5 bases and J lost 4, with 23 bases in between. One entry per CDR3 protein, called by TCRdb with MiXCR from the reads. The sample comprises about 240,000 distinct CDR3 sequences, 29% of which are singletons, and more than 6.5% rests with the top ten. The sample here was a blood sample, taken at baseline and on roughly day 110 from a kidney transplant recipient. The V gene is TRBV12-3 or TRBV12-4, the J gene TRBJ1-2; the D is unclear. The TCR comes from a male patient aged 30 to 39 who had COVID-19 and was a kidney transplant recipient. Some T cells may be supplied by the graft donor. In nucleotides, the CDR3 is TGTGCCAGCAGTCAGAAACTCACAGCAGGAAAGACCTATGGCTACACCTTC. Translation gives CASSQKLTAGKTYGYTF.